The present TCR beta chain was sequenced within a study of regulatory T cells in long-lasting Graves disease. Trimming pared 5 bases from V and 2 bases from J, leaving 22 bases between. The germline CDR1 and CDR2 sequences are SGHVS and FQNEAQ. There are 17 residues in the CDR3. Relying on iRepertoire HTBI primers and Arm-PCR of CDR3 regions, the team built TCR beta libraries. TCRdb re-derived calls from the multiplex PCR reads in MiXCR, one entry per CDR3 protein. This table has roughly 220,000 distinct CDR3 sequences, 18% appearing once. The sample's time point: newly diagnosed GD, antithyroid drugs for less than 3 months. RNA from PBMCs was the source of the TCR library. This clonotype was seen many times.

Sequenced here: peripheral blood mononuclear cells (PBMCs), sampled at new diagnosis, from a patient treated with antithyroid drugs. The chain couples TRBV7-8 to TRBJ2-7; D remains unclear. The sequence derives from a female donor with Graves disease. The CDR3 spells CASSPSTGPERTYEQYF. CDR3 DNA: TGTGCCAGCAGCCCATCCACGGGTCCGGAAAGAACCTACGAGCAGTACTTC.